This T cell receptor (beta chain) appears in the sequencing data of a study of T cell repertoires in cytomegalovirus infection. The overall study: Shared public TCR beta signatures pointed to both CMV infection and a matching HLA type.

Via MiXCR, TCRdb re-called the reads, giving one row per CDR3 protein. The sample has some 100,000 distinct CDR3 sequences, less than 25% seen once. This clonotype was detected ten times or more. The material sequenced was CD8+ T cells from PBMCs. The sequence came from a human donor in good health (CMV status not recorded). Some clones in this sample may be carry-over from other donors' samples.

The CDR3 DNA follows: TGTGCCAGCAGCGCCGTAGGGCAAGAGACCCAGTACTTC. Its protein is CASSAVGQETQYF. J is TRBJ2-5 and V is TRBV7-6, with unresolved D. The CDR3 consists of 13 residues. The germline V gene encodes CDR1 SGHVS and CDR2 FNYEAQ. V was trimmed by 5 bases and J by 2 bases, leaving 9 bases between them.